The rows below give T cell receptor beta chains drawn from one sample of a study of beta chain features in type 1 diabetes. Profiled with immunoSEQ multiplex PCR; TCRdb holds only in-frame clones, not every one. The sample gives roughly 180,000 clones, about 8% of which show up once; about 0.9% is in the top ten. The sample taken for sequencing was central memory CD4+ T cells from blood. Receptors were obtained from a woman aged 40 to 50 with type 1 diabetes. Both conserved end residues are part of each CDR3.

j_call,cdr3_length,v_call,cdr3_aa
TRBJ2-5,15,TRBV7-2,CASSRDSGRQETQYF
TRBJ1-1,15,TRBV11-2,CASSPDTLGGTEAFF
TRBJ2-2,15,TRBV6-5,CASKQGSLSTGELFF
TRBJ2-2,16,TRBV23-1,CASSQSVRGNTGELFF
TRBJ2-2,16,TRBV7-6,CASSARDRGNGGELFF
TRBJ2-1,15,TRBV7-9,CASSYQRGQVNEQFF
TRBJ1-1,14,TRBV18,CASSPTGEGTEAFF
TRBJ1-2,16,TRBV28,CASSSPSTGTGNGYTF
TRBJ1-4,15,TRBV7-2,CASSSTAIEYEKLFF
TRBJ2-7,14,TRBV27,CASSFRELSYEQYF
TRBJ2-3,15,TRBV5-4,CASSLEAGVTDTQYF
TRBJ2-7,14,TRBV28,CASSRAGVSYEQYF
TRBJ1-2,15,TRBV7-6,CASSYGQGTEASHTF
TRBJ2-7,14,TRBV7-9,CASSLMASSYEQYF
TRBJ2-1,11,TRBV2,CASSSDREQFF
TRBJ2-1,12,TRBV28,CASSSTRNEQFF
TRBJ1-2,15,TRBV27,CASSLRPGYNYGYTF
TRBJ2-3,12,TRBV7-2,CASSSYTDTQYF
TRBJ2-5,14,TRBV6-5,CASSYPRTGGTQYF
TRBJ1-6,18,TRBV28,CASSPPAGGYSYNSPLHF
TRBJ2-2,16,TRBV4-2,CASSQAAGGPAGELFF
TRBJ2-7,16,TRBV11-2,CASSLLFGQGTNEQYF
TRBJ2-3,14,TRBV7-3,CASSRVLGTDTQYF
TRBJ2-1,15,TRBV7-2,CASSFSGIGYNEQFF
TRBJ1-1,14,TRBV29-1,CSVRGRGGSTEAFF
TRBJ2-3,18,TRBV7-9,CASTPRGRDFRSTDTQYF
TRBJ1-5,12,TRBV12-5,CASGTGTQPQHF
TRBJ2-1,11,TRBV28,CASNFAGGQFF
TRBJ2-7,14,TRBV2,CASIWDRSSYEQYF